The 17 T cell receptor beta chains listed next were all sequenced from one sample in a study of cytomegalovirus exposure and HLA in healthy donors. The table came from immunoSEQ multiplex PCR; TCRdb's copy has only in-frame clones and leaves some out. Of about 180,000 clones in the sample, about 85% are singletons; the top ten hold approximately 15%. The specimen sequenced was PBMCs. The receptor source for this set is a man aged 18 to 29 in good health and CMV-seropositive.

This clone was detected only once. The rearrangement uses TRBV27 and TRBJ2-5; D is perhaps TRBD2 (5 bases). The germline gives CDR1 MNHEY, CDR2 SMNVEV (reference sequence). Trimming left V 5 bases short and J 1 base short, with 11 bases between. The CDR3 length is 14 residues. The CDR3: CASSPRATQETQYF. The CDR3 DNA is TGTGCCAGCAGTCCGAGGGCCACCCAAGAGACCCAGTACTTC.

The chain has TRBV25-1 and TRBJ2-1; D remains ambiguous. The CDR3 runs to 12 residues. Trimming removed 0 bases from V and 7 bases from J, with 4 bases in between. CDR1 is MGHDK and CDR2 is SYGVNS in the germline V gene. Written as DNA, the CDR3 is TGTGCCAGCAGTGAATATTATAATGAGCAGTTCTTC. Translating it yields CASSEYYNEQFF.

V gene TRBV7-9 combines with J gene TRBJ2-7, with D hard to call. The CDR3 covers 13 residues. Germline assignment: CDR1 SEHNR and CDR2 FQNEAQ (reference sequence). V lost 4 bases to trimming and J lost 4 bases, with 11 bases between them. The DNA for the CDR3 is TGTGCCAGCAGCTGGGCAGGATCGTACGAGCAGTACTTC. The encoded protein is CASSWAGSYEQYF.

This rearrangement joins TRBV18 to TRBJ2-2, with unresolved D. The CDR3 sequence is 16 residues long. V was shortened by 1 base and J by 0 bases, with 9 bases between the two germline ends. CDR1 is KGHSH, CDR2 LQKENI, per germline. The CDR3 bases are TGTGCCAGCTCACCACAGAACGCGGCGAACACCGGGGAGCTGTTTTTT. Translated, it gives CASSPQNAANTGELFF.

The chain uses TRBV11-3 and TRBJ1-6; weak D call: TRBD1 (5 bases). Looked up from germline, CDR1 is SGHNT and CDR2 is YENEEA. With 4 bases removed from V and 1 base from J, the gap between germline ends came to 8 bases. CDR3 size: 15 residues. The CDR3 nucleotides are TGTGCCAGCAGCTCGGGACTGTCCTATAATTCACCCCTCCACTTT. It yields the protein CASSSGLSYNSPLHF.

Regarding this clone: Other nucleotide sequences in the sample specify the same CDR3. This chain uses TRBV30 with TRBJ2-7; no firm D call. Germline values: CDR1 GTSNPN, CDR2 SVGIG (reference sequence). This CDR3 is built from 13 residues. Trimming took off 5 bases at V and 4 bases at J, with 15 bases between the two ends. CDR3 sequence: CAWSDGSSYEQYF. The CDR3 DNA reads TGTGCCTGGTCTGATGGTAGCTCGTACGAGCAGTACTTC.

The rearrangement uses TRBV18 and TRBJ2-7; tentative D call: TRBD2 (5 bases). CDR1 KGHSH and CDR2 LQKENI come from the germline V gene. The CDR3 spans 14 residues. Trimming removed 0 bases at V and 3 bases at J, with 9 bases between. The CDR3 region is CASSPPGSIYEQYF. CDR3 DNA sequence: TGTGCCAGCTCACCACCGGGGAGCATCTACGAGCAGTACTTC.

The V gene is TRBV14, the J gene TRBJ2-4; 10 bases line up with TRBD2. Germline-derived CDR1 and CDR2 are SGHDN and FVKESK. Germline trimming cut 6 bases from V and 8 bases from J; bases unmatched to any gene: 10. The CDR3 consists of 15 residues. CDR3 in DNA: TGTGCCAGCAGTCGATCCACTAGCGGGGTTGACATTCAGTACTTC. It is translated as CASSRSTSGVDIQYF.

The chain links TRBV30 to TRBJ2-5; the match to TRBD2 covers 8 bases. J gave up 5 bases and V 4 bases, and 9 bases lay outside the gene matches. The CDR3 loop spans 14 amino acids. Germline values: CDR1 GTSNPN, CDR2 SVGIG (reference sequence). CDR3 sequence (DNA): TGTGCCTGGACCACCGGACTAGCCGGGGAGACCCAGTACTTC. Translated: CAWTTGLAGETQYF.

V is TRBV28 and J is TRBJ1-2; TRBD1 matches at 9 bases. The germline V gene has CDR1 MDHEN and CDR2 SYDVKM. This CDR3 spans 15 amino acids. V trimming: 5 bases; J trimming: 4 bases; junction bases outside the gene matches: 8. The CDR3 nucleotides are TGTGCCAGCAGTACCCGGACAGGGGCCATCTATGGCTACACCTTC. It codes for CASSTRTGAIYGYTF.

A single count supports this clone. V gene TRBV11-3 combines with J gene TRBJ1-2; 7 bases match TRBD1. CDR3 length: 15 residues. Per germline, CDR1 SGHNT and CDR2 YENEEA. Losses at the gene ends were 5 bases for V and 8 bases for J; bases not matched to a gene: 14. The CDR3, as DNA: TGTGCCAGCAGCCCAAGTGGGACAGCGGGCTGGGGCTACACCTTC. It yields the protein CASSPSGTAGWGYTF.

The chain has TRBV9 and TRBJ2-5, with D tentatively TRBD2 (5 bases). The CDR3 contains 14 residues. Between the trimmed V and J ends, which lost 0 bases and 4 bases, there was a span of 10 bases. Per the germline V gene, CDR1 is SGDLS and CDR2 is YYNGEE. The CDR3 DNA sequence: TGTGCCAGCAGCGTAGCTACCCGGGGAGAGACCCAGTACTTC. Encoded protein: CASSVATRGETQYF.

Concerning this clone: The junction and the germline gene differ at one end; a read error may be behind it. The rearrangement uses TRBV27 and TRBJ2-7; D call uncertain. The CDR3 covers 12 residues. Germline assignment: CDR1 MNHEY and CDR2 SMNVEV (reference sequence). CDR3 DNA sequence: TGTGCCAGCAGATTATACAGCTACGAGCAGTACTTC. This sequence encodes CASRLYSYEQYF.

V usage is TRBV5-3 and J usage is TRBJ2-3, with D hard to call. TRBV5-3 is treated as an ORF (open reading frame) with a function not yet certain. The CDR3 is made up of 12 amino acids. The ends were cut back, 3 bases at V and 4 bases at J, with 6 bases in the middle. CDR3 sequence: CARSSRADTQYF. Written as DNA, the CDR3 is TGTGCCAGAAGCTCAAGAGCAGATACGCAGTATTTT.

CDR3 region: CARPGGAGEAYEQYF. The CDR3 DNA reads as TGTGCCCGACCGGGAGGGGCAGGGGAGGCCTACGAGCAGTACTTC. This chain uses TRBV5-8 with TRBJ2-7, with 8 positions matching TRBD2. Germline V CDR1 and CDR2: SGHTS, YDEGEE. The CDR3 totals 15 residues. The ends lost 10 bases at V and 2 bases at J; junction bases unmatched: 14. Full variable domain (outside the CDR3, taken from reference TRBV5-8 and TRBJ2-7): EAGVTQSPTHLIKTRGQQATLRCSPISGHTSVYWYQQALGLGLQFLLWYDEGEERNRGNFPPRFSGRQFPNYSSELNVNALELEDSALYLCARPGGAGEAYEQYFGPGTRLTVT.

This clone has a handful of counts. The chain has TRBV6-5 and TRBJ1-1; D perhaps matches TRBD1 (6 bases). Trimming took off 10 bases at V and 2 bases at J, with 14 bases between the two ends. Germline CDR1 MNHEY, CDR2 SVGAGI. The CDR3 is 13 amino acids. CDR3 amino acids: CATQPQGNTEAFF. The CDR3 nucleotides read TGTGCCACCCAACCACAGGGAAACACTGAAGCTTTCTTT.

V is TRBV19 and J is TRBJ1-2, with TRBD1 matching 11 bases. This CDR3 is 14 amino acids long. J lost 6 bases, V lost 3 bases, and 3 bases had no gene match. The germline V gene encodes CDR1 LNHDA and CDR2 SQIVND (reference sequence). The CDR3: CASSILDRGHGYTF. DNA for the CDR3: TGTGCCAGTAGTATTTTGGACAGGGGGCATGGCTACACCTTC.